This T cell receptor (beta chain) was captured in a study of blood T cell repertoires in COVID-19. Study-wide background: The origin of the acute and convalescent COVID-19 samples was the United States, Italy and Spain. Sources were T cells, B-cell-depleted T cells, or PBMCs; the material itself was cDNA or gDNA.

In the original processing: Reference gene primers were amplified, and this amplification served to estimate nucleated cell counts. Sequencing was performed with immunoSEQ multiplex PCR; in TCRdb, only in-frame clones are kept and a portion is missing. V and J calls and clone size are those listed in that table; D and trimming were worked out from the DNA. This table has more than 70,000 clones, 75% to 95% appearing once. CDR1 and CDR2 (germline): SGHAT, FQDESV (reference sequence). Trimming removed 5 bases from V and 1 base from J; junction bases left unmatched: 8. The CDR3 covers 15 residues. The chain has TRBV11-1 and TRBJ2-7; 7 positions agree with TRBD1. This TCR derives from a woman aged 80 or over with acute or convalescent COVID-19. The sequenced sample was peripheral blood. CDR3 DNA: TGTGCCAGCAGCCTTTCCGGGACAGTATCCTACGAGCAGTACTTC. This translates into CASSLSGTVSYEQYF.